The source of this T cell receptor beta chain is a study of T cell responses to AZD1222 COVID-19 vaccine. Points from the study as a whole: Repertoire samples came only from after the peak T cell response. Donors in the cohort were predominantly white British and more often female, and clonal diversity was possibly underestimated. Spike-specific TCR breadth and depth were elevated following two AZD1222 doses.

Concerning this clone: The target antigen is unknown.

Assay used: immunoSEQ multiplex PCR; TCRdb lists only in-frame clones, some missing. The sample carries around 150,000 clones, roughly 82% recorded once. There are 16 residues in the CDR3. V shed 0 bases, J shed 4 bases, and the junction held 5 bases outside the gene matches. CDR1 is SGDLS, CDR2 YYNGEE, per germline. This specimen consisted of peripheral blood, obtained on day 0 of AZD1222 vaccination. The chain is built from TRBV9 and TRBJ1-1, with 11 positions matching TRBD1. The source of this sequence is an adult in good health. The CDR3 coding sequence is TGTGCCAGCAGCGTAGGGGAAGGGACAGGGGGCACTGAAGCTTTCTTT. Protein: CASSVGEGTGGTEAFF.